The 9 T cell receptor beta chains below all came from one sample that was sequenced in a study of CD8 T cells in Susac syndrome. Reverse transcription used roughly 0.5 to 1 ug RNA and random hexamers. Via MiXCR, TCRdb re-called the immunoSEQ multiplex PCR reads, giving one row per CDR3 protein. This sample carries under 80,000 distinct CDR3 sequences, about 95% of them seen once, and the ten largest clones take roughly 0.42%. Sequenced sample: CD8+ T cells from PBMCs. The source of these receptors is a human donor with multiple sclerosis.

The chain combines TRBV6-1 with TRBJ1-1; D remains ambiguous. The germline gives CDR1 MNHNS, CDR2 SASEGT. This CDR3 has 14 residues. V dropped 0 bases and J dropped 1 base, with 6 bases sitting between them. The CDR3 bases are TGTGCCAGCAGTGAAGCGTGGGCGAACACTGAAGCTTTCTTT. It is translated as CASSEAWANTEAFF.

The gene calls are TRBV5-1 and TRBJ2-7; no clear D. The V end lost 0 bases, the J end lost 4 bases, and 8 bases lay between the germline ends. Germline V lookup: CDR1 SGHRS, CDR2 YFSETQ. The CDR3 length is 13 residues. CDR3 sequence: CASSLGREYEQYF. For the CDR3, the DNA is TGCGCCAGCAGCTTGGGCAGAGAGTACGAGCAGTACTTC. Full variable domain (remainder filled in from reference TRBV5-1 and TRBJ2-7): KAGVTQTPRYLIKTRGQQVTLSCSPISGHRSVSWYQQTPGQGLQFLFEYFSETQRNKGNFPGRFSGRQFSNSRSEMNVSTLELGDSALYLCASSLGREYEQYFGPGTRLTVT.

The J gene is TRBJ1-1, the V gene TRBV9; 7 bases line up with TRBD1. Germline lookup yields CDR1 SGDLS and CDR2 YYNGEE. The CDR3 spans 14 residues. Trimming removed 7 bases from V and 1 base from J; junction bases left unmatched: 7. The CDR3, as DNA: TGTGCCAGCCGGGCCGGGACAGCGAACACTGAAGCTTTCTTT. Amino acids: CASRAGTANTEAFF.

The rearrangement uses TRBV5-1 and TRBJ2-7, with 7 positions matching TRBD1. Germline V gene lookup returns CDR1 SGHRS and CDR2 YFSETQ. This CDR3 contains 14 residues. J gave up 3 bases and V 3 bases, and 6 bases lay outside the gene matches. CDR3 region: CASSSRTGFYEQYF. In DNA form, the CDR3 reads TGCGCCAGCAGCTCCAGGACAGGCTTCTACGAGCAGTACTTC.

This sequence joins TRBV3-1 and TRBJ1-5, with 9 bases fitting TRBD1. Germline CDR1 reads LGHDT; CDR2 reads YNNKEL (reference sequence). V lost 4 bases and J lost 1; bases outside the gene matches: 5. The CDR3 covers 16 residues. The CDR3 nucleotides are TGTGCCAGCAGCCCCAGACAGGGGGGAAGCAATCAGCCCCAGCATTTT. Translating it yields CASSPRQGGSNQPQHF.

This clonotype was picked up a small number of times. The chain has TRBV5-4 and TRBJ2-7; 8 bases are shared with TRBD1. With V trimmed by 4 bases and J by 4 bases, 7 bases remained unmatched. Germline V gene data show CDR1 as SGHNT and CDR2 as YYREEE (reference sequence). The CDR3 is 14 residues long. The CDR3 region has the DNA TGTGCCAGCAGCCTGAGACAGGGGAGTTACGAGCAGTACTTC. This encodes CASSLRQGSYEQYF.

The rearrangement links TRBV12-3 or TRBV12-4 to TRBJ1-1; D gene uncertain. This CDR3 has 15 amino acids. V was clipped by 1 base and J by 3 bases, with 12 bases between them. For the CDR3, the DNA is TGTGCCAGCAGTTTAGAAACGGGTCTGGACACTGAAGCTTTCTTT. It encodes CASSLETGLDTEAFF.

V is TRBV25-1 and J is TRBJ2-3; D possibly corresponds to TRBD2 (5 bases). Germline lookup yields CDR1 MGHDK and CDR2 SYGVNS. V gave up 8 bases and J gave up 1 base, with 7 bases separating them. This CDR3 region has 12 residues. The CDR3: CASERGTDTQYF. The CDR3, as DNA: TGTGCCAGCGAGAGGGGCACAGATACGCAGTATTTT.

V and J are TRBV7-8 and TRBJ2-3, with 12 bases lining up with TRBD1. Germline CDR1 reads SGHVS; CDR2 reads FQNEAQ. The CDR3 loop spans 21 amino acids. The ends lost 0 bases at V and 0 bases at J; junction bases unmatched: 13. The CDR3 loop is CASSLAGSGTGGLFSTDTQYF. CDR3 nucleotide sequence: TGTGCCAGCAGCTTAGCAGGATCAGGGACAGGGGGCCTCTTTAGCACAGATACGCAGTATTTT.